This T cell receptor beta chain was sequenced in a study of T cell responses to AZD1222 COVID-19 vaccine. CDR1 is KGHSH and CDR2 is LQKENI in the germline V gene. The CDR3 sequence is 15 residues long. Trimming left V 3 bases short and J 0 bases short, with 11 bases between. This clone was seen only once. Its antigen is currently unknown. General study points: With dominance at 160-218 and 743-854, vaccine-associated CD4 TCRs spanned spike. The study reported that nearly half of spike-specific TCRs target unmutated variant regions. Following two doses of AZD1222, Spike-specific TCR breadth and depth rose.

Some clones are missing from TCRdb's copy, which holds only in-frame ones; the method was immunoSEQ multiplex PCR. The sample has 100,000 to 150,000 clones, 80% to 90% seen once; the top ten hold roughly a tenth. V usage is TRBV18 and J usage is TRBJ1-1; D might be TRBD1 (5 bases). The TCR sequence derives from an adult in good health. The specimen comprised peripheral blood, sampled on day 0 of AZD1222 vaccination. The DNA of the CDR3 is TGTGCCAGCTCACCCTCCTTGACAGTGAACACTGAAGCTTTCTTT. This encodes CASSPSLTVNTEAFF.